This is a list of T cell receptor beta chains from one sample in a study of CXCR3-negative and CXCR3-positive naive CD8 T cells. Using the 5' RACE reads, TCRdb records one entry per CDR3 protein without DNA. The specimen's table records over 70,000 distinct CDR3 sequences. Sequenced: naive CXCR3+ CD8+ T cells from blood. These receptors were obtained from a human donor in good health. Some clones in this sample may be carry-over from other donors' samples. The CDR3 runs from the conserved cysteine through the conserved F or W. Not all rows give a size; the values are once, few, many and, for expanded clones, a class.

TRBV12-3/TRBV12-4	.	17	TRBJ2-1	CASSDPATSGNDNEQFF
TRBV3-1	.	16	TRBJ1-6	CASSQDKGLIPSPLHF
TRBV6-5	.	13	TRBJ2-3	CASSYRTADTQYF
TRBV28	.	14	TRBJ2-3	CASSPRQGSDTQYF
TRBV29-1	.	14	TRBJ2-2	CSATKQGNTGELFF
TRBV4-1	.	16	TRBJ2-7	CASSLRTLAGDYEQYF
TRBV4-2	.	16	TRBJ2-7	CASSRGGPGRGDEQYF
TRBV5-1	.	14	TRBJ2-7	CASSSYRGGNEQYF
TRBV20-1	medium-sized	12	TRBJ1-1	CSAIRGDTEAFF
TRBV28	.	14	TRBJ2-7	CASSFTDMSYEQYF
TRBV10-3	.	14	TRBJ1-2	CAISESLTGYGYTF
TRBV4-3	.	14	TRBJ2-7	CASSQEEKFYEQYF
TRBV6-2/TRBV6-3	.	17	TRBJ2-1	CASSYSLRGSSYNEQFF
TRBV7-8	.	15	TRBJ2-7	CASSIGVASSYEQYF
TRBV7-2	.	14	TRBJ2-1	CASSLIGGSNEQFF
TRBV5-1	.	19	TRBJ2-1	CASSTTGGLAPSSNNEQFF
TRBV4-1	.	14	TRBJ1-5	CASSPSRAQQPQHF
TRBV29-1	.	14	TRBJ2-1	CSVEGGQGEDEQFF